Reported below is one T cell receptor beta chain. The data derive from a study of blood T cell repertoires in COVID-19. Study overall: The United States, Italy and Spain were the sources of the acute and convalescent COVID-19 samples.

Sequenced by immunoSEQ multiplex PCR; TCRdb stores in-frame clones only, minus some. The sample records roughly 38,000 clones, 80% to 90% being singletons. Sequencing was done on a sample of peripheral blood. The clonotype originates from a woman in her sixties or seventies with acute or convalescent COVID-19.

This chain's CDR3 is CASSLQAGVTDTQYF. The CDR3 DNA sequence: TGTGCCAGCAGCTTACAAGCGGGGGTCACAGATACGCAGTATTTT. The V call is TRBV7-2, the J call TRBJ2-3; TRBD2 matches at 8 bases. The CDR3 sequence is 15 residues long. In germline, CDR1 is SGHTA, CDR2 FQGNSA. V shed 2 bases and J 2 bases; nucleotides not matched to a gene: 3.